One and the same sample provided the 18 T cell receptor beta chains below, sequenced in a study of CD8 T cells in Susac syndrome. Random hexamers primed reverse transcription of roughly 0.5 to 1 ug RNA. Via MiXCR, TCRdb re-called the immunoSEQ multiplex PCR reads, giving one row per CDR3 protein. Of approximately 110,000 distinct CDR3 sequences listed, roughly 97% are singletons. The sample taken for sequencing was CD4+ T cells from PBMCs. The receptors stem from a human donor in good health.

V is TRBV4-3 and J is TRBJ2-2, with TRBD1 matching 7 bases. This CDR3 comprises 16 residues. Germline V CDR1 and CDR2: LGHNA, YSLEER. The trim removed 3 bases at V and 1 base at J, leaving 5 bases unmatched. For the CDR3, the DNA is TGCGCCAGCAGCCATGAACGGACAGGGAACACCGGGGAGCTGTTTTTT. It specifies CASSHERTGNTGELFF.

The chain employs TRBV20-1 and TRBJ1-1; maybe TRBD1 (6 bases). Germline CDR1 is DFQATT and CDR2 is SNEGSKA (reference sequence). Trimming took 6 bases from V and 0 from J, leaving 11 bases between them. The CDR3 sequence is 13 residues long. The CDR3 DNA is TGCAGTGCCCGGGGACACCTGAACACTGAAGCTTTCTTT. Translation: CSARGHLNTEAFF.

The chain has TRBV20-1 and TRBJ1-2, with 7 positions matching TRBD1. Germline V gene data show CDR1 as DFQATT and CDR2 as SNEGSKA (reference sequence). This CDR3 spans 14 amino acids. The junction had 8 bases not matched to a gene; V was cut back by 3 bases and J by 4 bases. DNA for the CDR3: TGCAGTGCTAGTCCCCGGGACAGTATCTATGGCTACACCTTC. Amino acid sequence: CSASPRDSIYGYTF.

The chain is built from TRBV20-1 and TRBJ2-7; TRBD2 matches at 9 bases. The length of the CDR3 is 13 residues. CDR1 and CDR2 (germline): DFQATT, SNEGSKA (reference sequence). CDR3 in amino acids: CAFLAGNSYEQYF. For the CDR3, the DNA is TGCGCCTTCCTAGCGGGAAACTCCTACGAGCAGTACTTC.

This chain connects TRBV29-1 to TRBJ1-2; D is perhaps TRBD1 (6 bases). The CDR3 is 13 residues long. Trimming took 6 bases from V and 2 from J, leaving 13 bases between them. Germline V gene sequence: CDR1 SQVTM, CDR2 ANQGSEA. The CDR3 here is CSVAHTGNYGYTF. CDR3 coding DNA: TGCAGCGTCGCCCATACAGGGAACTATGGCTACACCTTC.

The chain uses TRBV27 and TRBJ1-1, with D possibly matching TRBD1 (5 bases). Germline loops: CDR1 MNHEY, CDR2 SMNVEV (reference sequence). The germline V and J ends were trimmed by 3 bases and 3 bases, with 20 bases remaining between them. This CDR3 has 17 residues. The CDR3 loop reads CASSFSPRAGGDTEAFF. CDR3 bases: TGTGCCAGCAGTTTCTCCCCCCGAGCAGGAGGGGACACTGAAGCTTTCTTT.

The count of this clonotype is one. The chain recombines TRBV30 with TRBJ2-4; D remains ambiguous. Germline CDR1 reads GTSNPN; CDR2 reads SVGIG (reference sequence). V gave up 3 bases and J gave up 6 bases, with 12 bases separating them. The CDR3 loop spans 13 amino acids. The CDR3 bases are TGTGCCTGGAGGGCCCCACCTATAAACATTCAGTACTTC. It is translated as CAWRAPPINIQYF.

This rearrangement joins TRBV4-1 to TRBJ2-2; TRBD2 matches 9 bases. The CDR3 sequence is 19 residues long. V lost 4 bases, J lost 1 base, and 13 bases stayed unmatched. CDR1 MGHRA and CDR2 YSYEKL come from the germline V gene. This CDR3 is CASSPVGTSFRGNTGELFF. The CDR3, as DNA: TGCGCCAGCAGCCCTGTGGGGACTAGCTTCCGAGGGAACACCGGGGAGCTGTTTTTT.

This clonotype was counted between two and nine times. V usage is TRBV6-2 or TRBV6-3 and J usage is TRBJ2-7; unclear D gene. This CDR3 is built from 11 residues. CDR1 and CDR2 from the germline V gene are MNHEY and SVGEGT. Deletions cut 5 bases from V and 0 bases from J, with 2 bases between. The CDR3 loop reads CASSRSYEQYF. The DNA for the CDR3 is TGTGCCAGCAGTCGCTCCTACGAGCAGTACTTC.

This chain uses TRBV6-5 with TRBJ2-7, with TRBD1 as a possible D gene (5 bases). Germline values: CDR1 MNHEY, CDR2 SVGAGI. The CDR3 contains 15 residues. V was trimmed by 0 bases and J by 4 bases, leaving 13 bases between them. The CDR3 is CASSYSDSGLYEQYF. CDR3 coding DNA: TGTGCCAGCAGTTACTCCGACTCAGGGTTGTACGAGCAGTACTTC.

The chain carries TRBV29-1 and TRBJ2-7; D is unclear. V shed 4 bases and J shed 0 bases, with 4 bases lying between them. This CDR3 is built from 11 residues. Looked up from germline, CDR1 is SQVTM and CDR2 is ANQGSEA. The DNA of the CDR3 is TGCAGCGTTGTGGTCTCCTACGAGCAGTACTTC. This codes for CSVVVSYEQYF.

In its sample, this clonotype was seen once. The chain carries TRBV3-1 and TRBJ2-7; D is undetermined. CDR1 is LGHDT, CDR2 YNNKEL, per germline (reference sequence). The CDR3 extends over 14 amino acids. The ends were cut back, 1 base at V and 2 bases at J, with 9 bases in the middle. The DNA of the CDR3 is TGTGCCAGCAGCCAAGGCAGGCGACCCTACGAGCAGTACTTC. Its protein product is CASSQGRRPYEQYF.

The chain links TRBV2 to TRBJ2-7; D perhaps matches TRBD2 (5 bases). The CDR3 sequence is 13 residues long. Trimming pared 6 bases from V and 2 bases from J, leaving 11 bases between. From germline, CDR1 is SNHLY and CDR2 FYNNEI. The CDR3 protein is CASRPGITYEQYF. CDR3 coding DNA: TGTGCCAGCAGGCCCGGGATCACCTACGAGCAGTACTTC.

The chain combines TRBV4-1 with TRBJ2-5; D not resolved. There are 14 residues in the CDR3. V lost 4 bases and J 0 bases, leaving 9 bases between the germline ends. Germline lookup yields CDR1 MGHRA and CDR2 YSYEKL. In nucleotides, the CDR3 is TGCGCCAGCAGCCGAGACCCTAACCAAGAGACCCAGTACTTC. It codes for CASSRDPNQETQYF.

V and J are TRBV28 and TRBJ2-7; TRBD1 might be the D (5 bases). Per the germline V gene, CDR1 is MDHEN and CDR2 is SYDVKM. The CDR3 has 12 amino acids. The ends were cut back, 4 bases at V and 3 bases at J, with 7 bases in the middle. Here the CDR3 reads CASSSGIYEQYF. The CDR3 nucleotides are TGTGCCAGCAGTTCAGGGATCTACGAGCAGTACTTC.

This clonotype was recorded only once. The J gene is TRBJ2-7, the V gene TRBV12-3 or TRBV12-4; 7 bases are shared with TRBD1. V lost 6 bases, J lost 2 bases, and 4 bases stayed unmatched. This CDR3 is built from 13 residues. The DNA of the CDR3 is TGTGCCAGCAGACTCGACAGGGCCTACGAGCAGTACTTC. This gives the protein CASRLDRAYEQYF.

V usage is TRBV2 and J usage is TRBJ2-3, with 11 bases fitting TRBD2. The CDR3 length is 16 residues. Germline-derived CDR1 and CDR2 are SNHLY and FYNNEI. J lost 2 bases, V lost 6 bases, and 7 bases had no gene match. Here the CDR3 reads CASRQTSGTPTDTQYF. CDR3 sequence (DNA): TGTGCCAGCAGACAGACTAGCGGGACGCCCACAGATACGCAGTATTTT.

The V call is TRBV7-8, the J call TRBJ2-5, with TRBD2 matching over 10 bases. V lost 5 bases and J lost 1; bases outside the gene matches: 7. The CDR3 has 16 amino acids. CDR1 and CDR2 from the germline V gene are SGHVS and FQNEAQ. In DNA form, the CDR3 reads TGTGCCAGCAGCCCCGGACTAGCGGTGGTCCAAGAGACCCAGTACTTC. Its protein is CASSPGLAVVQETQYF.